The clone carrying this T cell receptor (beta chain) has just one count. In germline, CDR1 is SNHLY, CDR2 FYNNEI. Germline trimming cut 4 bases from V and 8 bases from J; bases unmatched to any gene: 10. The CDR3 extends over 14 amino acids. The entry originates in a study of blood T cell repertoires in COVID-19. Study-level background: Samples taken during acute and convalescent COVID-19 were collected in the United States, Italy and Spain. T cells, B-cell-depleted T cells, or PBMCs supplied cDNA or gDNA.

Original analysis: Amplification with reference gene primers provided the estimates of nucleated cell counts. The data were produced by immunoSEQ multiplex PCR, yet TCRdb's version contains in-frame clones alone and is incomplete. The V and J calls and the clone size are those of that table, but D and trimming were determined from the DNA. The sample carries about 220,000 clones, around 83% recorded once. This TCR derives from a man aged 50-59 years who had recovered from COVID-19. Material: peripheral blood. The V call is TRBV2, the J call TRBJ1-2; TRBD1 agrees at 7 bases. CDR3 in amino acids: CASSVDRVSGGYTF. The CDR3 DNA is TGTGCCAGCAGTGTAGACAGGGTCAGTGGAGGCTACACCTTC.